What follows is one T cell receptor beta chain and its context. Its antigen remains unidentified. These data originate in a study of shared clonotypes between healthy human individuals. Study-wide findings and caveats: A generally larger estimated richness was seen in naive subsets than in memory subsets.

An even split of each subset's genomic DNA across several immunoSEQ plates was performed. Generated by immunoSEQ multiplex PCR, the TCRdb table keeps only in-frame clones and is missing some. Among 2 million to 2.5 million clones listed, roughly 96% were seen once. Germline assignment: CDR1 KGHSH and CDR2 LQKENI. With V trimmed by 3 bases and J by 0 bases, 4 bases remained unmatched. The CDR3 loop spans 16 amino acids. The study drew all its donors from Caucasian adults living in Nashville, Tennessee. This chain joins TRBV18 and TRBJ2-4; 8 bases map to TRBD1. The receptor comes from a man between 18 and 29 years old in good health. The sample comprised naive CD4+ T cells sorted from blood. Regarding subset: CD45RA+ positively selected. Here the CDR3 DNA reads TGTGCCAGCTCACCGGACAGGGTTCTAGCCAAAAACATTCAGTACTTC. Amino acids: CASSPDRVLAKNIQYF.